This TCR beta chain was captured by sequencing in a study of T cells in Graves' hyperthyroidism and ophthalmopathy. J was trimmed by 9 bases and V by 5 bases; bases with no gene match: 4. This CDR3 is built from 15 residues. CDR1 and CDR2 (germline): SGHNT, YENEEA. This clonotype was recorded at least ten times. What was amplified from RNA transcripts were TCR beta CDR3 regions. Carried out on the TCR CDR3, a first-round RT-PCR used the HTBI primer set. TCRdb passed the multiplex PCR reads through MiXCR, listing each CDR3 protein once. The sample consists of 460,000 or so distinct CDR3 sequences, 13% to 15% of them appearing once.

The receptor was isolated from a young woman with Graves' hyperthyroidism. The chain employs TRBV11-3 and TRBJ2-1; 16 positions agree with TRBD2. Material: blood. The CDR3 loop is CASSPGLAGGGEQFF. As DNA, the CDR3 is TGTGCCAGCAGCCCGGGACTAGCGGGAGGGGGTGAGCAGTTCTTC.